The 22 T cell receptor beta chains below come from one sample, sequenced in a study of CD8 T cells in ankylosing spondylitis. TCRdb called the 5' RACE reads again in MiXCR, with one record for every CDR3 protein. The sample lists fewer than 250,000 distinct CDR3 sequences; roughly a tenth were seen once. Sequenced input: blood, either unsorted or a sorted T cell fraction (not recorded which). These receptors were obtained from a male donor with ankylosing spondylitis or in good health (not recorded which).

The sample holds a few counts of this clonotype. The chain has TRBV7-9 and TRBJ2-5, with D possibly TRBD1 on 5 matching bases. Germline V gives CDR1 SEHNR, CDR2 FQNEAQ (reference sequence). V was cut by 1 base and J by 2 bases, with 14 bases left in between. The CDR3 contains 16 residues. The CDR3 DNA sequence: TGTGCCAGCAGCTTAGGGGCTTGGGGCAGACAAGAGACCCAGTACTTC. Encoded protein: CASSLGAWGRQETQYF.

This clonotype was recorded at least ten times. V gene TRBV20-1 combines with J gene TRBJ2-7; a weak D match, TRBD1 (5 bases). The germline gives CDR1 DFQATT, CDR2 SNEGSKA (reference sequence). The CDR3 covers 14 residues. The V end was cut by 5 bases, the J end by 4 bases, with 18 bases between. The CDR3 sequence: CSASTDSPGYEQYF. DNA for the CDR3: TGCAGTGCTTCAACTGACAGTCCGGGTTACGAGCAGTACTTC.

This clonotype was seen more than once but under ten times. The chain couples TRBV30 to TRBJ2-2; 7 bases agree with TRBD1. CDR3 length equals 15 residues. In germline, CDR1 is GTSNPN, CDR2 SVGIG (reference sequence). J was trimmed by 5 bases and V by 5 bases; bases with no gene match: 11. CDR3 sequence reads: CAWLSKDRVTGELFF. The DNA of the CDR3 is TGTGCCTGGTTGAGTAAAGACAGGGTTACCGGGGAGCTGTTTTTT. The full variable domain, completed using reference TRBV30 and TRBJ2-2, is SQTIHQWPATLVQPVGSPLSLECTVEGTSNPNLYWYRQAAGRGLQLLFYSVGIGQISSEVPQNLSASRPQDRQFILSSKKLLLSDSGFYLCAWLSKDRVTGELFFGEGSRLTVL.

Many counts were recorded for this clonotype. V is TRBV30 and J is TRBJ2-7; unclear D gene. Trimming shortened V by 5 bases and J by 0 bases, and 5 bases separated the two germline ends. Germline CDR1 and CDR2: GTSNPN and SVGIG (reference sequence). The CDR3 is 11 residues long. The CDR3 DNA reads TGTGCCTGGGCAATCTCCTACGAGCAGTACTTC. Amino acids: CAWAISYEQYF.

The gene calls are TRBV5-1 and TRBJ2-1, with 10 bases aligning to TRBD2. This CDR3 region has 15 residues. V shed 6 bases, J shed 0 bases, and the junction held 3 bases outside the gene matches. From germline, CDR1 is SGHRS and CDR2 YFSETQ. CDR3: CASNSGRSSYNEQFF. The CDR3 DNA is TGCGCCAGCAATAGCGGGAGGAGCTCCTACAATGAGCAGTTCTTC.

This clonotype was seen ten or more times. The rearrangement links TRBV11-2 to TRBJ2-2; 10 bases match TRBD1. The CDR3 length is 15 residues. The germline V gene has CDR1 SGHAT and CDR2 FQNNGV. The J segment lost 4 bases and the V segment lost 5 bases, leaving 4 bases of the junction unmatched. CDR3 residues: CASSARTGGTGELFF. CDR3 sequence (DNA): TGTGCCAGCAGCGCCAGGACAGGGGGCACCGGGGAGCTGTTTTTT. Full variable domain (rest looked up from reference TRBV11-2 and TRBJ2-2): EAGVAQSPRYKIIEKRQSVAFWCNPISGHATLYWYQQILGQGPKLLIQFQNNGVVDDSQLPKDRFSAERLKGVDSTLKIQPAKLEDSAVYLCASSARTGGTGELFFGEGSRLTVL.

This clonotype was counted only a few times. The rearrangement links TRBV30 to TRBJ1-6; 8 bases are a match to TRBD1. Germline V gene sequence: CDR1 GTSNPN, CDR2 SVGIG (reference sequence). This CDR3 region has 13 residues. V shed 7 bases and J 12 bases; nucleotides not matched to a gene: 11. CDR3 amino acids: CAYGQGDGGPLHF. In DNA, the CDR3 is TGTGCCTACGGACAGGGTGATGGGGGACCCCTCCACTTT. Supplemented by reference TRBV30 and TRBJ1-6, the full variable domain reads SQTIHQWPATLVQPVGSPLSLECTVEGTSNPNLYWYRQAAGRGLQLLFYSVGIGQISSEVPQNLSASRPQDRQFILSSKKLLLSDSGFYLCAYGQGDGGPLHFGNGTRLTVT.

The table lists this clonotype with many counts. The rearrangement joins TRBV7-9 to TRBJ2-3; 9 bases agree with TRBD2. The CDR3 contains 17 residues. Germline-derived CDR1 and CDR2 are SEHNR and FQNEAQ (reference sequence). Trimming at V came to 0 bases and at J to 2 bases, leaving 6 bases not matched to a gene. CDR3 DNA sequence: TGTGCCAGCAGCTTAGCCCGACTAGCGGCAGACACAGATACGCAGTATTTT. Translating it yields CASSLARLAADTDTQYF.

The chain joins TRBV5-1 to TRBJ2-7, with D tentatively TRBD2 (6 bases). Germline CDR1 reads SGHRS; CDR2 reads YFSETQ. V was clipped by 4 bases and J by 6 bases, with 17 bases between them. CDR3 length: 14 amino acids. In DNA, the CDR3 is TGCGCCAGCAGCCCCGGGACTGGAACTGGCGAGCAGTACTTC. This gives the protein CASSPGTGTGEQYF.

This clonotype has at least ten counts. The rearrangement joins TRBV20-1 to TRBJ1-5; the match to TRBD1 covers 7 bases. V lost 1 base and J lost 6; bases outside the gene matches: 3. The germline V gene encodes CDR1 DFQATT and CDR2 SNEGSKA (reference sequence). The CDR3 consists of 13 residues. The CDR3 nucleotides are TGCAGTGCTAGAGGACAGGGAGGTCAGCCCCAGCATTTT. As protein: CSARGQGGQPQHF.

At least ten counts were recorded for this clonotype. The CDR3 region has the DNA TGCAGCGTTGAAGATTATAGCGGGGGCCACAATGAGCAGTTCTTC. It specifies CSVEDYSGGHNEQFF. The V call is TRBV29-1, the J call TRBJ2-1, with 9 bases matching TRBD2. CDR3 size: 15 residues. Germline V lookup: CDR1 SQVTM, CDR2 ANQGSEA. J lost 5 bases, V lost 0 bases, and 5 bases had no gene match.

This clonotype was seen a handful of times. The rearrangement joins TRBV29-1 to TRBJ2-1, with D unresolved. The germline CDR1 and CDR2 sequences are SQVTM and ANQGSEA. This CDR3 spans 12 amino acids. V was trimmed by 5 bases and J by 15 bases, leaving 20 bases between them. CDR3: CSVNTDGHYPFF. The CDR3 DNA reads as TGCAGCGTTAATACGGACGGGCACTACCCGTTCTTC.

This clonotype came up many times. The gene calls are TRBV3-1 and TRBJ2-7, with no clear D. The germline gives CDR1 LGHDT, CDR2 YNNKEL (reference sequence). The V end was cut by 2 bases, the J end by 11 bases, with 16 bases between. The CDR3 runs to 13 residues. The CDR3 reads CASSQRASTSEYF. The CDR3 DNA reads TGTGCCAGCAGCCAAAGGGCGTCGACGTCGGAGTACTTC.

This clonotype appeared many times. J is TRBJ2-5 and V is TRBV6-1, with 7 positions matching TRBD2. The CDR3 length is 13 residues. Trimming at V came to 6 bases and at J to 2 bases, leaving 3 bases not matched to a gene. Germline V gene data show CDR1 as MNHNS and CDR2 as SASEGT. CDR3 sequence: CASSGLEQETQYF. The CDR3 nucleotides are TGTGCCAGCAGCGGACTAGAACAAGAGACCCAGTACTTC.

This clonotype was counted ten times or more. V and J are TRBV20-1 and TRBJ2-7; D perhaps matches TRBD2 (6 bases). CDR1 and CDR2 from the germline V gene are DFQATT and SNEGSKA (reference sequence). V was clipped by 1 base and J by 1 base, with 8 bases between them. The CDR3 is made up of 13 amino acids. The CDR3 loop is CSARGGLSYEQYF. CDR3 DNA: TGCAGTGCTAGAGGGGGACTGTCCTACGAGCAGTACTTC.

This clonotype was counted at least ten times. V and J are TRBV2 and TRBJ2-3, with 10 positions matching TRBD2. V lost 7 bases, J lost 2 bases, and 9 bases stayed unmatched. CDR3 size: 16 residues. From germline, CDR1 is SNHLY and CDR2 FYNNEI. This CDR3 reads CASILPSGGFTDTQYF. The CDR3 DNA follows: TGTGCCAGCATCCTCCCTAGCGGGGGATTCACAGATACGCAGTATTTT.

This clonotype was picked up many times. The chain recombines TRBV30 with TRBJ1-4; D is possibly TRBD1 (5 bases). Germline V gene lookup returns CDR1 GTSNPN and CDR2 SVGIG (reference sequence). Trimming cost V 3 bases and J 5 bases, with 10 bases left between them. The CDR3 contains 13 residues. CDR3 amino acids: CAWSREGNEKLFF. The CDR3 DNA reads TGTGCCTGGAGCCGGGAGGGGAATGAAAAACTGTTTTTT.

V is TRBV6-1 and J is TRBJ2-3, with D perhaps matching TRBD1 (6 bases). V lost 5 bases and J 3 bases, leaving 21 bases between the germline ends. The CDR3 has 17 amino acids. CDR1 and CDR2 (germline): MNHNS, SASEGT. The CDR3 is CASSKDQQGVRTDTQYF. The CDR3 bases are TGTGCCAGCAGTAAAGATCAACAGGGAGTCCGGACAGATACGCAGTATTTT.

This clonotype was seen more than once but under ten times. This rearrangement joins TRBV3-1 to TRBJ1-2; D possibly corresponds to TRBD1 (6 bases). The V gene's germline CDR1 is LGHDT and CDR2 YNNKEL (reference sequence). The CDR3 has 13 residues. V was shortened by 1 base and J by 4 bases, with 7 bases between the two germline ends. CDR3 amino acids: CASSQAGAYGYTF. The CDR3 DNA sequence: TGTGCCAGCAGCCAAGCAGGGGCCTATGGCTACACCTTC.

This clonotype was recorded many times. This sequence joins TRBV6-5 and TRBJ1-1; D might be TRBD1 (6 bases). Germline lookup yields CDR1 MNHEY and CDR2 SVGAGI. Trimming stripped 4 bases from V and 1 base from J, with 10 bases between. The CDR3 is 14 residues long. DNA for the CDR3: TGTGCCAGCAGTTTCGACAGGTCGAACACTGAAGCTTTCTTT. Translating it yields CASSFDRSNTEAFF.

This clonotype was recorded a few times. The chain has TRBV7-9 and TRBJ2-7, with D maybe TRBD1 (6 bases). Germline CDR1 SEHNR, CDR2 FQNEAQ (reference sequence). The germline V and J ends were trimmed by 4 bases and 3 bases, with 19 bases remaining between them. The CDR3 consists of 16 residues. The CDR3 region has the DNA TGTGCCAGCAGCTCCAATCAACAGGGAAAAAGCTACGAGCAGTACTTC. Encoded protein: CASSSNQQGKSYEQYF.

This clonotype was picked up many times. The chain uses TRBV5-1 and TRBJ1-2; D is perhaps TRBD1 (5 bases). There are 15 residues in the CDR3. CDR1 is SGHRS and CDR2 is YFSETQ in the germline V gene. V shed 0 bases and J shed 2 bases, with 11 bases lying between them. This CDR3 is CASSLASGSNYGYTF. CDR3 DNA: TGCGCCAGCAGCTTGGCCTCAGGGTCCAACTATGGCTACACCTTC.